This is a list of T cell receptor beta chains from one sample in a study of blood T cell repertoires in COVID-19. Repertoires were generated with immunoSEQ multiplex PCR, while TCRdb's copy carries only in-frame clones and drops some. The table lists over 450,000 clones, about 88% of them singletons. Sequenced: peripheral blood. The source is a young man with COVID-19, enrolled during active disease. Each CDR3 is given with its conserved first and last residue. Each record gives: clone size, D gene, V gene, J gene, CDR3 protein, CDR3 DNA. A D gene is named only where the DNA matches it firmly. Not every row has a clone size; where given, it reads once, few, many or a size class.

clone size: -; D gene: TRBD1; V gene: TRBV18; J gene: TRBJ1-1; CDR3 protein: CASSRTGGNTEAFF; CDR3 DNA: TGTGCCAGCTCACGGACAGGGGGTAACACTGAAGCTTTCTTT
clone size: -; D gene: -; V gene: TRBV5-1; J gene: TRBJ2-1; CDR3 protein: CASSPQGSAYNEQFF; CDR3 DNA: TGCGCCAGCAGTCCCCAGGGGAGCGCCTACAATGAGCAGTTCTTC
clone size: once; D gene: -; V gene: TRBV3-1/TRBV3-2; J gene: TRBJ2-4; CDR3 protein: CASSQVLGVGQSNIQYF; CDR3 DNA: TGTGCCAGCAGCCAAGTTCTCGGTGTTGGACAGTCAAACATTCAGTACTTC
clone size: -; D gene: -; V gene: TRBV2; J gene: TRBJ1-6; CDR3 protein: CANRASNNSPLHF; CDR3 DNA: TGTGCCAACAGGGCTAGTAATAATTCACCCCTCCACTTT
clone size: -; D gene: -; V gene: TRBV11-3; J gene: TRBJ2-1; CDR3 protein: CASSFPWGPVYNEQFF; CDR3 DNA: TGTGCCAGCAGCTTCCCGTGGGGGCCTGTCTACAATGAGCAGTTCTTC
clone size: -; D gene: -; V gene: TRBV7-8; J gene: TRBJ2-7; CDR3 protein: CASSLDLYEQYF; CDR3 DNA: TGTGCCAGCAGCTTAGATCTTTACGAGCAGTACTTC
clone size: -; D gene: TRBD1; V gene: TRBV12-3/TRBV12-4; J gene: TRBJ2-1; CDR3 protein: CASSQTQGYEQFF; CDR3 DNA: TGTGCCAGCAGTCAAACACAGGGGTATGAGCAGTTCTTC
clone size: -; D gene: TRBD1; V gene: TRBV6-5; J gene: TRBJ1-2; CDR3 protein: CASSSAWDRAGYTF; CDR3 DNA: TGTGCCAGCAGTTCCGCGTGGGACAGGGCCGGCTACACCTTC
clone size: -; D gene: TRBD2; V gene: TRBV7-3; J gene: TRBJ2-1; CDR3 protein: CASSTTSGAYNEQFF; CDR3 DNA: TGTGCCAGCAGCACTACTAGCGGGGCATACAATGAGCAGTTCTTC
clone size: -; D gene: TRBD1; V gene: TRBV6-5; J gene: TRBJ1-5; CDR3 protein: CASRLQGAHGQPQHF; CDR3 DNA: TGTGCCAGCAGGTTACAGGGGGCGCACGGTCAGCCCCAGCATTTT
clone size: few; D gene: TRBD2; V gene: TRBV5-6; J gene: TRBJ2-5; CDR3 protein: CASSSPMGLAGDRETQYF; CDR3 DNA: TGTGCCAGCAGCTCGCCAATGGGACTAGCGGGGGATCGAGAGACCCAGTACTTC
clone size: -; D gene: TRBD2; V gene: TRBV7-3; J gene: TRBJ2-2; CDR3 protein: CASSPNSGPSKGTGELFF; CDR3 DNA: TGTGCCAGCAGTCCTAATAGCGGGCCCTCTAAGGGAACCGGGGAGCTGTTTTTT
clone size: -; D gene: TRBD2; V gene: TRBV13; J gene: TRBJ2-3; CDR3 protein: CASSLRLAGAFLTDTQYF; CDR3 DNA: TGTGCCAGCAGCTTACGACTAGCGGGAGCTTTTTTGACAGATACGCAGTATTTT
clone size: -; D gene: TRBD1; V gene: TRBV29-1; J gene: TRBJ2-1; CDR3 protein: CSGGQGANEQFF; CDR3 DNA: TGCAGCGGGGGACAGGGGGCGAATGAGCAGTTCTTC
clone size: -; D gene: -; V gene: TRBV12-3/TRBV12-4; J gene: TRBJ2-2; CDR3 protein: CASSSSVGELFF; CDR3 DNA: TGTGCCAGCAGTTCTAGTGTCGGGGAGCTGTTTTTT
clone size: -; D gene: TRBD2; V gene: TRBV7-2; J gene: TRBJ2-7; CDR3 protein: CASSSRAGTSGRAYEQYF; CDR3 DNA: TGTGCCAGCAGCTCCCGGGCAGGGACTAGCGGGAGGGCCTACGAGCAGTACTTC
clone size: -; D gene: TRBD1; V gene: TRBV15; J gene: TRBJ2-2; CDR3 protein: CATSRDYGQGNTGELFF; CDR3 DNA: TGTGCCACCAGCAGAGATTACGGACAGGGGAACACCGGGGAGCTGTTTTTT
clone size: -; D gene: -; V gene: TRBV5-1; J gene: TRBJ2-6; CDR3 protein: CASSLGASGANVLTF; CDR3 DNA: TGCGCCAGCAGCTTGGGCGCCTCTGGGGCCAACGTCCTGACTTTC
clone size: -; D gene: TRBD2; V gene: TRBV10-2; J gene: TRBJ2-5; CDR3 protein: CASSEVSGGQETQYF; CDR3 DNA: TGCGCCAGCAGTGAGGTTAGCGGGGGCCAAGAGACCCAGTACTTC
clone size: -; D gene: -; V gene: TRBV6-2/TRBV6-3; J gene: TRBJ1-5; CDR3 protein: CASSFRVGNQPQHF; CDR3 DNA: TGTGCCAGCAGTTTCAGGGTTGGCAATCAGCCCCAGCATTTT
clone size: -; D gene: -; V gene: TRBV7-8; J gene: TRBJ1-6; CDR3 protein: CASSRLTDYNSPLHF; CDR3 DNA: TGTGCCAGCAGTCGACTGACAGATTATAATTCACCCCTCCACTTT
clone size: -; D gene: TRBD1; V gene: TRBV7-2; J gene: TRBJ1-5; CDR3 protein: CASSRGQGVGQPQHF; CDR3 DNA: TGTGCCAGCAGCCGGGGACAGGGGGTAGGTCAGCCCCAGCATTTT
clone size: -; D gene: TRBD2; V gene: TRBV5-6; J gene: TRBJ2-5; CDR3 protein: CASSRGLAETQYF; CDR3 DNA: TGTGCCAGCAGCCGGGGACTAGCAGAGACCCAGTACTTC
clone size: -; D gene: -; V gene: TRBV4-1; J gene: TRBJ2-1; CDR3 protein: CASSQSSLANNYNEQFF; CDR3 DNA: TGCGCCAGCAGCCAGAGTTCTCTAGCGAATAACTACAATGAGCAGTTCTTC
clone size: once; D gene: -; V gene: TRBV5-1; J gene: TRBJ2-4; CDR3 protein: CASSLGLVGGGPKNIQYF; CDR3 DNA: TGCGCCAGCAGCTTGGGATTAGTGGGAGGAGGTCCCAAAAACATTCAGTACTTC
clone size: once; D gene: TRBD1; V gene: TRBV2; J gene: TRBJ2-3; CDR3 protein: CASKKRQGSTDTQYF; CDR3 DNA: TGTGCCAGCAAAAAAAGACAGGGTAGCACAGATACGCAGTATTTT
clone size: -; D gene: TRBD2; V gene: TRBV6-5; J gene: TRBJ2-3; CDR3 protein: CASSYSGLAGTDTQYF; CDR3 DNA: TGTGCCAGCAGTTACTCCGGACTAGCGGGGACAGATACGCAGTATTTT
clone size: few; D gene: -; V gene: TRBV6-6; J gene: TRBJ2-7; CDR3 protein: CASSYRVGDSYEQYF; CDR3 DNA: TGTGCCAGCAGTTACCGGGTAGGGGACTCCTACGAGCAGTACTTC
clone size: -; D gene: -; V gene: TRBV4-1; J gene: TRBJ2-1; CDR3 protein: CASSQDGDEQFF; CDR3 DNA: TGCGCCAGCAGCCAAGACGGGGATGAGCAGTTCTTC
clone size: -; D gene: -; V gene: TRBV7-9; J gene: TRBJ1-2; CDR3 protein: CATWRVEPNYGYTF; CDR3 DNA: TGTGCCACTTGGAGGGTTGAGCCTAACTATGGCTACACCTTC
clone size: -; D gene: -; V gene: TRBV12-3/TRBV12-4; J gene: TRBJ1-2; CDR3 protein: CASSLLRNYGYTF; CDR3 DNA: TGTGCCAGCAGTTTACTGAGGAACTATGGCTACACCTTC
clone size: -; D gene: TRBD2; V gene: TRBV19; J gene: TRBJ2-2; CDR3 protein: CASSRSPGLAANTGELFF; CDR3 DNA: TGTGCCAGTAGTAGGTCCCCGGGACTAGCTGCGAACACCGGGGAGCTGTTTTTT
clone size: -; D gene: TRBD1; V gene: TRBV7-2; J gene: TRBJ2-7; CDR3 protein: CASSFIAGGSYEQYF; CDR3 DNA: TGTGCCAGCAGCTTCATTGCAGGGGGCTCCTACGAGCAGTACTTC
clone size: -; D gene: -; V gene: TRBV11-3; J gene: TRBJ2-5; CDR3 protein: CASSPAGETQYF; CDR3 DNA: TGTGCCAGCAGCCCGGCGGGGGAGACCCAGTACTTC
clone size: many; D gene: -; V gene: TRBV2; J gene: TRBJ2-7; CDR3 protein: CASSDQAYEQYF; CDR3 DNA: TGTGCCAGCAGTGACCAGGCCTACGAGCAGTACTTC
clone size: -; D gene: -; V gene: TRBV5-1; J gene: TRBJ1-4; CDR3 protein: CASSLLGGSNEKLFF; CDR3 DNA: TGCGCCAGCAGCCTGCTTGGGGGGTCTAATGAAAAACTGTTTTTT
clone size: -; D gene: -; V gene: TRBV20-1; J gene: TRBJ2-1; CDR3 protein: CSAREGSEQFF; CDR3 DNA: TGCAGTGCTAGGGAGGGGAGTGAGCAGTTCTTC
clone size: few; D gene: TRBD2; V gene: TRBV6-5; J gene: TRBJ2-5; CDR3 protein: CASMGLAEIQETQYF; CDR3 DNA: TGTGCCAGTATGGGACTAGCGGAAATCCAAGAGACCCAGTACTTC
clone size: -; D gene: TRBD2; V gene: TRBV5-4; J gene: TRBJ2-3; CDR3 protein: CASSGASGRTSTDTQYF; CDR3 DNA: TGTGCCAGCAGCGGGGCTAGCGGGAGGACTAGCACAGATACGCAGTATTTT
clone size: -; D gene: -; V gene: TRBV5-1; J gene: TRBJ2-7; CDR3 protein: CASSFESSYEQYF; CDR3 DNA: TGCGCCAGCAGCTTCGAGAGCTCCTACGAGCAGTACTTC
clone size: -; D gene: -; V gene: TRBV6-5; J gene: TRBJ2-6; CDR3 protein: CASKQFSSGANVLTF; CDR3 DNA: TGTGCCAGCAAACAGTTTAGCTCTGGGGCCAACGTCCTGACTTTC
clone size: -; D gene: -; V gene: TRBV3-1/TRBV3-2; J gene: TRBJ1-2; CDR3 protein: CASSPGGGYTF; CDR3 DNA: TGTGCCAGCAGCCCGGGAGGAGGCTACACCTTC
clone size: -; D gene: -; V gene: TRBV7-6; J gene: TRBJ2-3; CDR3 protein: CASSLEGRGLDTQYF; CDR3 DNA: TGTGCCAGCAGCTTAGAGGGCCGGGGTTTAGATACGCAGTATTTT
clone size: -; D gene: TRBD1; V gene: TRBV27; J gene: TRBJ2-7; CDR3 protein: CASSSSARGKSEQYF; CDR3 DNA: TGTGCCAGCAGTTCGAGCGCCAGGGGGAAGAGCGAGCAGTACTTC
clone size: -; D gene: -; V gene: TRBV4-1; J gene: TRBJ1-6; CDR3 protein: CASSQEGQGSSYNSPLHF; CDR3 DNA: TGCGCCAGCAGCCAAGAGGGTCAAGGGAGCTCCTATAATTCACCCCTCCACTTT
clone size: -; D gene: TRBD1; V gene: TRBV30; J gene: TRBJ2-5; CDR3 protein: CAWSPGQGSQETQYF; CDR3 DNA: TGTGCCTGGAGTCCGGGACAGGGAAGCCAAGAGACCCAGTACTTC
clone size: -; D gene: TRBD1; V gene: TRBV6-5; J gene: TRBJ2-7; CDR3 protein: CASRKGTGEGYEQYF; CDR3 DNA: TGTGCCAGCAGGAAGGGGACAGGGGAAGGGTACGAGCAGTACTTC